Below are 27 T cell receptor beta chains sequenced from a single sample in a study of CD8 T cells in ankylosing spondylitis. For these receptors, no antigen is known. Findings of the study overall: Made up of roughly 8 highly homologous variants, a TCR beta motif appeared characteristic of ankylosing spondylitis blood.

TCRdb passed the 5' RACE reads through MiXCR, listing each CDR3 protein once. The sample consists of 500,000 to 550,000 distinct CDR3 sequences, 10% to 15% of them appearing once. The sample taken for sequencing was blood, either unsorted or a sorted T cell fraction (not recorded which). These receptors were collected from a male donor with ankylosing spondylitis.

The table lists this clonotype with a few counts. The chain has TRBV7-2 and TRBJ1-1, with 12 bases aligning to TRBD1. V shed 7 bases, J shed 3 bases, and the junction held 12 bases outside the gene matches. Per germline, CDR1 SGHTA and CDR2 FQGNSA. The CDR3 sequence is 17 residues long. The CDR3 coding sequence is TGTGCCAGCATTGGAGGGGGGACAGGGGGCAGGGACACTGAAGCTTTCTTT. Translating gives CASIGGGTGGRDTEAFF.

The CDR3 DNA reads as TGTGCCAGCAGCCCCCATAATTCACCCCTCCACTTT. Its protein product is CASSPHNSPLHF. The rearrangement joins TRBV7-8 to TRBJ1-6; D call uncertain. CDR1 and CDR2 (germline): SGHVS, FQNEAQ. V shed 5 bases and J shed 5 bases, with 4 bases lying between them. The CDR3 runs to 12 residues. The full variable domain, in which reference TRBV7-8 and TRBJ1-6 provide the parts outside the CDR3, is GAGVSQSPRYKVAKRGQDVALRCDPISGHVSLFWYQQALGQGPEFLTYFQNEAQLDKSGLPSDRFFAERPEGSVSTLKIQRTQQEDSAVYLCASSPHNSPLHFGNGTRLTVT.

This clonotype came up a few times. J is TRBJ1-2 and V is TRBV14, with TRBD1 as a possible D gene (5 bases). Germline CDR1 SGHDN, CDR2 FVKESK. The CDR3 totals 15 residues. V was pared by 2 bases and J by 5 bases, with 15 bases between. The CDR3 loop is CASSQLAGPEYGYTF. The CDR3, as DNA: TGTGCCAGCAGCCAATTGGCAGGGCCGGAATATGGCTACACCTTC.

This clonotype was recorded at least ten times. The chain is built from TRBV15 and TRBJ2-3; unclear D gene. Germline V gene data show CDR1 as LNHNV and CDR2 as YYDKDF (reference sequence). This CDR3 has 15 amino acids. Trimming removed 1 base from V and 2 bases from J, with 10 bases in between. The DNA for the CDR3 is TGTGCCACCAGCAGAGTACTAAGAAACACAGATACGCAGTATTTT. This translates into CATSRVLRNTDTQYF.

A few counts support this clonotype. V and J are TRBV20-1 and TRBJ2-1; D unclear. V was trimmed by 0 bases and J by 9 bases, leaving 6 bases between them. The CDR3 extends over 11 amino acids. CDR1 is DFQATT, CDR2 SNEGSKA, per germline (reference sequence). The CDR3 nucleotides read TGCAGTGCTAGAGATCAGAGTGAGCAGTTCTTC. Translated, it gives CSARDQSEQFF.

This clonotype has more than one count but fewer than ten. This chain links TRBV14 with TRBJ1-2, with 8 bases aligning to TRBD1. V trimming: 1 base; J trimming: 4 bases; junction bases outside the gene matches: 8. The CDR3 consists of 16 residues. The germline V gene encodes CDR1 SGHDN and CDR2 FVKESK. The CDR3 protein is CASSQAGGIPFYGYTF. The CDR3 bases are TGTGCCAGCAGCCAAGCAGGGGGCATACCTTTCTATGGCTACACCTTC.

The CDR3 is CSTNSLSNYGYTF. CDR3 sequence (DNA): TGCAGCACTAACAGTTTATCTAACTATGGCTACACCTTC. The genes are TRBV29-1 and TRBJ1-2, with no clear D. V lost 8 bases and J 0 bases, leaving 13 bases between the germline ends. The CDR3 covers 13 residues. CDR1 and CDR2 (germline): SQVTM, ANQGSEA. Filled out from reference TRBV29-1 and TRBJ1-2, the complete variable domain reads SAVISQKPSRDICQRGTSLTIQCQVDSQVTMMFWYRQQPGQSLTLIATANQGSEATYESGFVIDKFPISRPNLTFSTLTVSNMSPEDSSIYLCSTNSLSNYGYTFGSGTRLTVV.

This clonotype was recorded a few times. The V call is TRBV4-2, the J call TRBJ1-2; TRBD1 is a possible D gene (5 bases). Deletions cut 0 bases from V and 7 bases from J, with 18 bases between. CDR3 size: 16 residues. The germline gives CDR1 LGHNA, CDR2 YNFKEQ. CDR3 protein: CASSQESVGGFGGYTF. CDR3 DNA: TGTGCCAGCAGCCAAGAATCGGTGGGGGGATTTGGTGGCTACACCTTC.

The CDR3 DNA reads as TGTGCCAGCAGCTTAGGTCGGACAGAATACACAGATACGCAGTATTTT. This gives the protein CASSLGRTEYTDTQYF. V is TRBV7-9 and J is TRBJ2-3, with a tentative D call TRBD1 (6 bases). Germline V CDR1 and CDR2: SEHNR, FQNEAQ (reference sequence). The CDR3 sequence is 16 residues long. Trimming left V 1 base short and J 2 bases short, with 13 bases between.

V gene TRBV20-1 combines with J gene TRBJ2-1; no clear D gene. V dropped 8 bases and J dropped 0 bases, with 11 bases sitting between them. The CDR3 extends over 13 amino acids. Germline-derived CDR1 and CDR2 are DFQATT and SNEGSKA (reference sequence). This CDR3 reads CSPGLSSYNEQFF. The DNA for the CDR3 is TGCAGTCCTGGCCTGAGCTCCTACAATGAGCAGTTCTTC.

CDR3 in amino acids: CASRRGQGAREQYV. The CDR3 DNA follows: TGTGCCAGCAGGAGGGGGCAGGGGGCACGCGAGCAGTACGTC. This chain connects TRBV6-1 to TRBJ2-7; 8 bases are shared with TRBD1. J gave up 6 bases and V 6 bases, and 10 bases lay outside the gene matches. Germline lookup yields CDR1 MNHNS and CDR2 SASEGT. The CDR3 length is 14 residues.

The chain has TRBV30 and TRBJ2-1, with 13 bases that match TRBD2. The CDR3 totals 15 residues. Germline assignment: CDR1 GTSNPN and CDR2 SVGIG (reference sequence). J lost 8 bases, V lost 1 base, and 5 bases had no gene match. The CDR3 DNA follows: TGTGCCTGGAGTGGTCGGACTAGCGGGAGACATGAGCAGTTCTTC. Protein product: CAWSGRTSGRHEQFF.

The DNA for the CDR3 is TGTGCCAGCAGTGAAGCGCAGGGGAATACGCAGTATTTT. Translation: CASSEAQGNTQYF. This chain links TRBV2 with TRBJ2-3; D may be TRBD1 (6 bases). V lost 0 bases, J lost 7 bases, and 8 bases lay in between. The CDR3 extends over 13 amino acids. Germline V gene data show CDR1 as SNHLY and CDR2 as FYNNEI.

This chain connects TRBV2 to TRBJ1-2, with a weak D call TRBD1 (6 bases). Germline assignment: CDR1 SNHLY and CDR2 FYNNEI. V dropped 9 bases and J dropped 3 bases, with 14 bases sitting between them. The CDR3 spans 13 residues. Written as DNA, the CDR3 is TGTGCCAGTAGGGACATCCTCGACTATGGCTACACCTTC. Protein product: CASRDILDYGYTF.

This clonotype was detected a few times. The chain carries TRBV19 and TRBJ1-5; a weak D match, TRBD1 (6 bases). Germline V CDR1 and CDR2: LNHDA, SQIVND (reference sequence). V was shortened by 6 bases and J by 0 bases, with 12 bases between the two germline ends. The CDR3 sequence is 15 residues long. The CDR3 region is CASSGKGDSNQPQHF. CDR3 coding DNA: TGTGCCAGTAGCGGGAAGGGGGATAGCAATCAGCCCCAGCATTTT.

The V and J genes are TRBV7-9 and TRBJ2-3; D call uncertain. V shed 4 bases and J shed 3 bases, with 5 bases lying between them. Germline CDR1 and CDR2: SEHNR and FQNEAQ (reference sequence). CDR3 length: 12 residues. CDR3 in amino acids: CASSSATDTQYF. The DNA for the CDR3 is TGTGCCAGCAGCTCTGCGACAGATACGCAGTATTTT.

In its sample, this clonotype was seen a few times. The gene calls are TRBV3-1 and TRBJ2-7; no definite D call. CDR1 is LGHDT and CDR2 is YNNKEL in the germline V gene (reference sequence). This CDR3 has 14 amino acids. V lost 4 bases to trimming and J lost 0 bases, with 10 bases between them. The CDR3: CASSLRRTSYEQYF. As DNA, the CDR3 is TGTGCCAGCAGCCTAAGACGGACCTCCTACGAGCAGTACTTC.

Only a few counts were recorded for this clonotype. This chain joins TRBV5-1 and TRBJ2-7; 8 nucleotides align to TRBD2. The V segment lost 3 bases and the J segment 7 bases; nucleotides outside the gene matches: 12. Germline CDR1 SGHRS, CDR2 YFSETQ. The CDR3 is 15 amino acids. The DNA for the CDR3 is TGCGCCAGCAGCTCTAGCGGGCAACTCCTAATTGAGCAGTACTTC. As protein: CASSSSGQLLIEQYF.

This clonotype was recorded a few times. V gene TRBV7-2 combines with J gene TRBJ1-3; 7 bases are a match to TRBD1. The CDR3 contains 17 residues. Germline CDR1 SGHTA, CDR2 FQGNSA. The V segment lost 1 base and the J segment 2 bases; nucleotides outside the gene matches: 8. CDR3 nucleotide sequence: TGTGCCAGCAGCTTAGTTAGCAGGGGGTTTCCTGGAAACACCATATATTTT. Its translation: CASSLVSRGFPGNTIYF.

V and J are TRBV9 and TRBJ1-1; D not resolved. The V gene lost 0 bases and the J gene lost 1 base, with 7 bases spanning the gap. CDR3 length: 14 amino acids. Germline V gene sequence: CDR1 SGDLS, CDR2 YYNGEE. CDR3 sequence (DNA): TGTGCCAGCAGCGTAGGGACGGGGAACACTGAAGCTTTCTTT. Translation gives CASSVGTGNTEAFF. The variable domain in full, with the rest retrieved from reference TRBV9 and TRBJ1-1, is DSGVTQTPKHLITATGQRVTLRCSPRSGDLSVYWYQQSLDQGLQFLIQYYNGEERAKGNILERFSAQQFPDLHSELNLSSLELGDSALYFCASSVGTGNTEAFFGQGTRLTVV.

This clonotype was recorded many times. The J gene is TRBJ1-3, the V gene TRBV7-2; 7 nucleotides match TRBD1. The ends lost 1 base at V and 4 bases at J; junction bases unmatched: 7. The CDR3 contains 16 residues. Germline CDR1 reads SGHTA; CDR2 reads FQGNSA. This CDR3 reads CASSLGGDRGGNTIYF. CDR3 coding DNA: TGTGCCAGCAGCTTAGGGGGGGACAGAGGGGGAAACACCATATATTTT.

This clonotype was counted a few times. The genes are TRBV12-3 or TRBV12-4 and TRBJ1-2; 11 nucleotides line up with TRBD1. The J segment lost 7 bases and the V segment lost 5 bases, leaving 3 bases of the junction unmatched. The CDR3 has 13 amino acids. The CDR3 reads CASSTDRGLGYTF. The CDR3 bases are TGTGCCAGCAGTACGGACAGGGGGCTTGGCTACACCTTC.

V gene TRBV24-1 combines with J gene TRBJ2-7, with 8 bases identical to TRBD1. This CDR3 comprises 14 residues. The V segment lost 4 bases and the J segment 6 bases; nucleotides outside the gene matches: 7. Germline-derived CDR1 and CDR2 are KGHDR and SFDVKD. CDR3 nucleotide sequence: TGTGCCACCAGTGAACCCGGACAGGGCGGCGAGCAGTACTTC. Amino acid sequence: CATSEPGQGGEQYF.

This clonotype was picked up a small number of times. The CDR3 DNA reads TGCAGTGCTGAGGGCCTTGGTCAGCCCCAGCATTTT. This sequence encodes CSAEGLGQPQHF. The chain carries TRBV20-1 and TRBJ1-5; no clear D. Germline V lookup: CDR1 DFQATT, CDR2 SNEGSKA (reference sequence). This CDR3 has 12 amino acids. V lost 5 bases, J lost 6 bases, and 11 bases lay in between.

The genes are TRBV6-1 and TRBJ1-6, with D perhaps TRBD1 (5 bases). Looked up from germline, CDR1 is MNHNS and CDR2 is SASEGT. The CDR3 loop spans 15 amino acids. V was clipped by 4 bases and J by 12 bases, with 19 bases between them. CDR3 loop: CASSGNGAGSRPLHF. CDR3 DNA sequence: TGTGCCAGCAGTGGTAATGGGGCAGGTAGTAGACCCCTCCACTTT.

This clonotype was picked up many times. V and J are TRBV10-3 and TRBJ2-1; 7 positions agree with TRBD1. Losses at the gene ends were 0 bases for V and 5 bases for J; bases not matched to a gene: 4. Germline V lookup: CDR1 ENHRY, CDR2 SYGVKD. The CDR3 consists of 15 residues. DNA of the CDR3: TGTGCCATCAGTGAGTCGACAGGGCGGGACAATGAGCAGTTCTTC. Amino acids: CAISESTGRDNEQFF.

This clonotype was seen more than once but under ten times. This sequence joins TRBV6-1 and TRBJ2-2; possibly TRBD2 for D (5 bases). The V end lost 8 bases, the J end lost 0 bases, and 10 bases lay between the germline ends. The length of the CDR3 is 14 residues. The V gene's germline CDR1 is MNHNS and CDR2 SASEGT. The CDR3, as DNA: TGTGCCAGCTTAAGCGGATCGAACACCGGGGAGCTGTTTTTT. It codes for CASLSGSNTGELFF.